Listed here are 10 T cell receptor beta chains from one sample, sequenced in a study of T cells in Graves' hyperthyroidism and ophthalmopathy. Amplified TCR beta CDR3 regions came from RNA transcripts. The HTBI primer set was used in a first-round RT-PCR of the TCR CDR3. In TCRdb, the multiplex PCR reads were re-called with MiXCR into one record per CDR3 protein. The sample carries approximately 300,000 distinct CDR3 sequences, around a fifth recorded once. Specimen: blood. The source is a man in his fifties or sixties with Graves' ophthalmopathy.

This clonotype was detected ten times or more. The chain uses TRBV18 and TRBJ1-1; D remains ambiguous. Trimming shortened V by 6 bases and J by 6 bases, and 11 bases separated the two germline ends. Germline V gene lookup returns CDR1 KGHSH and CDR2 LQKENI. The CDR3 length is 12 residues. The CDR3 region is CASSRGTAEAFF. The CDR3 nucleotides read TGTGCCAGCTCTCGGGGTACGGCTGAAGCTTTCTTT.

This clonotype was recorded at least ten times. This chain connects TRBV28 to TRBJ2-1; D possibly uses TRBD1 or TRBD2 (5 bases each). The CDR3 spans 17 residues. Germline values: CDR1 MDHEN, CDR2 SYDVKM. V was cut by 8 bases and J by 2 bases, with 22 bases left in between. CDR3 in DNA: TGTGCCAGCCCCACAACCCGGGACCCGGTTCCCTACAATGAGCAGTTCTTC. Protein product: CASPTTRDPVPYNEQFF.

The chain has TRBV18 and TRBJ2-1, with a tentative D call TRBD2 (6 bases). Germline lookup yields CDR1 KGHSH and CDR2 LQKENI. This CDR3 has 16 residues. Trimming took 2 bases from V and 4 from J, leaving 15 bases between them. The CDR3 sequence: CASSPVWGLAYNEQFF. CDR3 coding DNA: TGTGCCAGCTCACCAGTCTGGGGACTGGCATACAATGAGCAGTTCTTC.

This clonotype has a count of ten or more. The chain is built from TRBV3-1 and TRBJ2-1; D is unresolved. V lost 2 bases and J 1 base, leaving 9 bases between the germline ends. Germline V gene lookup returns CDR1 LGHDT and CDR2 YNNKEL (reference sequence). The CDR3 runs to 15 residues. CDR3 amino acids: CASSQTGNSYNEQFF. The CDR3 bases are TGTGCCAGCAGCCAAACTGGGAATTCCTACAATGAGCAGTTCTTC.

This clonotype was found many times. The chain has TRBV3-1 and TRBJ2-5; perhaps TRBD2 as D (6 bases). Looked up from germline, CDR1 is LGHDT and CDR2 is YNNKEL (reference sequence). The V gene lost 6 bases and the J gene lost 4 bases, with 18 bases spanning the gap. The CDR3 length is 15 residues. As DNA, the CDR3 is TGTGCCAGCAGGACACACGGAGGGGCTTTAGAGACCCAGTACTTC. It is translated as CASRTHGGALETQYF.

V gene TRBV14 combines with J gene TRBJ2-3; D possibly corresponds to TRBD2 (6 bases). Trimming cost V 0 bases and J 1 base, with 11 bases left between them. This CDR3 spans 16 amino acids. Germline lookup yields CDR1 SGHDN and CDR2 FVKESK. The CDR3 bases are TGTGCCAGCAGCCAAGAGCCCTGGGGGGGCACAGATACGCAGTATTTT. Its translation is CASSQEPWGGTDTQYF.

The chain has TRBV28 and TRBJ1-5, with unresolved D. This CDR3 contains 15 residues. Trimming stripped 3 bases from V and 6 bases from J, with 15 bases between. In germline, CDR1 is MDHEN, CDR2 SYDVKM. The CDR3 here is CASSFWDSMSQPQHF. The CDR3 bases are TGTGCCAGCAGTTTCTGGGATTCGATGTCTCAGCCCCAGCATTTT.

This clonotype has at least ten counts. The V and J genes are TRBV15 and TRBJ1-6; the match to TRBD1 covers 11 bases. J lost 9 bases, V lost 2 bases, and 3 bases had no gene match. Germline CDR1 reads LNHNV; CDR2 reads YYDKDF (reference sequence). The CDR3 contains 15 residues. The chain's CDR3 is CATSRRTGGGSPLHF. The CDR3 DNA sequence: TGTGCCACCAGCAGACGGACAGGGGGCGGTTCACCCCTCCACTTT.

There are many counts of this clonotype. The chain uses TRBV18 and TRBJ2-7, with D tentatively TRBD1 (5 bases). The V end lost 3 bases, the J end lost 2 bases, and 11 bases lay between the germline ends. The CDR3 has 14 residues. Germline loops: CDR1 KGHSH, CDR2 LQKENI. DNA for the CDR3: TGTGCCAGCTCACCCTCGACAGAAGCCTACGAGCAGTACTTC. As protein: CASSPSTEAYEQYF.

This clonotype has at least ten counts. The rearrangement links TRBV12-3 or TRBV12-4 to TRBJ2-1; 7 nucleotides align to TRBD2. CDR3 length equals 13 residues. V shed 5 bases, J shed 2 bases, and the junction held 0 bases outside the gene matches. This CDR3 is CASSAGAYNEQFF. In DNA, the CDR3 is TGTGCCAGCAGTGCGGGAGCCTACAATGAGCAGTTCTTC.